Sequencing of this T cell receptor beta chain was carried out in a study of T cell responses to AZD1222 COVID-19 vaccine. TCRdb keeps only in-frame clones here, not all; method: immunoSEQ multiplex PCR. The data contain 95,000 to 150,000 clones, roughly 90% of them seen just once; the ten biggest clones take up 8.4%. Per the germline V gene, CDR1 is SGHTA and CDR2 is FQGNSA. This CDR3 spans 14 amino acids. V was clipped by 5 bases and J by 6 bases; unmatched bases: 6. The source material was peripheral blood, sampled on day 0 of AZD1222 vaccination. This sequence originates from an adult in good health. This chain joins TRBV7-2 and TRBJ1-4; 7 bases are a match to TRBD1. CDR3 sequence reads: CASSAQGTDEKLFF. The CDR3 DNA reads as TGTGCCAGCAGCGCACAGGGGACAGATGAAAAACTGTTTTTT.